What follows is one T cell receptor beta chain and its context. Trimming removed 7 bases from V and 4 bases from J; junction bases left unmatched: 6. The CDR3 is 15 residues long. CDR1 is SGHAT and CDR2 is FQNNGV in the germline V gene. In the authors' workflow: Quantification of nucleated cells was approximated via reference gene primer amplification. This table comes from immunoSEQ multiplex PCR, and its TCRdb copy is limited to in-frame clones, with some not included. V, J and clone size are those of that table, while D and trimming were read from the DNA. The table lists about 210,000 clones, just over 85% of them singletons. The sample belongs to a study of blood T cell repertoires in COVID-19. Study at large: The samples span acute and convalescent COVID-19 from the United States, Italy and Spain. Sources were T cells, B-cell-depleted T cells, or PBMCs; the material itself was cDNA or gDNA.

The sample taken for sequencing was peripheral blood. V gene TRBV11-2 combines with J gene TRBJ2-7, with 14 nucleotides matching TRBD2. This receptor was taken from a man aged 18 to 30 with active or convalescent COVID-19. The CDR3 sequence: CASTTRLAGGYEQYF. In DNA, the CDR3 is TGTGCCAGCACCACCCGACTAGCGGGAGGGTACGAGCAGTACTTC.